The 27 T cell receptor beta chains below come from one sample, sequenced in a study of early T cells in non-severe SARS-CoV-2 infection. TCRdb ran MiXCR on the 5' RACE reads and lists one entry per CDR3 protein. The sample consists of under 60,000 distinct CDR3 sequences, roughly 8.7% of them appearing once. The starting material was whole blood, obtained at baseline. The receptor set was obtained from an adult who was a healthcare worker with PCR-confirmed SARS-CoV-2 infection or an uninfected control (not recorded which).

This clonotype was seen at least ten times. The chain couples TRBV5-1 to TRBJ1-1, with 8 bases identical to TRBD1. The CDR3 runs to 15 residues. Germline V gene sequence: CDR1 SGHRS, CDR2 YFSETQ. With V trimmed by 4 bases and J by 0 bases, 5 bases remained unmatched. The CDR3 reads CASSPPTGVNTEAFF. CDR3 bases: TGCGCCAGCAGCCCACCGACAGGGGTGAACACTGAAGCTTTCTTT. The full variable domain, rest sourced from reference TRBV5-1 and TRBJ1-1, is KAGVTQTPRYLIKTRGQQVTLSCSPISGHRSVSWYQQTPGQGLQFLFEYFSETQRNKGNFPGRFSGRQFSNSRSEMNVSTLELGDSALYLCASSPPTGVNTEAFFGQGTRLTVV.

This clonotype has a count of ten or more. The V call is TRBV7-9, the J call TRBJ1-1; D might be TRBD1 (6 bases). CDR3 size: 15 residues. Germline CDR1 SEHNR, CDR2 FQNEAQ (reference sequence). V lost 1 base to trimming and J lost 4 bases, with 13 bases between them. CDR3 DNA: TGTGCCAGCAGCTTAGGAGGGGGGTTGGGCACTGAAGCTTTCTTT. It encodes CASSLGGGLGTEAFF.

The gene calls are TRBV12-3 or TRBV12-4 and TRBJ2-7, with D possibly TRBD2 on 6 matching bases. V was clipped by 5 bases and J by 4 bases, with 24 bases between them. This CDR3 spans 17 amino acids. This chain's CDR3 is CASSDPEAGLASYEQYF. The CDR3 DNA reads TGTGCCAGCAGTGACCCGGAAGCGGGTCTTGCCTCTTACGAGCAGTACTTC.

The chain employs TRBV18 and TRBJ1-1; D is unresolved. V was cut by 0 bases and J by 3 bases, with 8 bases left in between. In germline, CDR1 is KGHSH, CDR2 LQKENI. This CDR3 region has 14 residues. CDR3 sequence (DNA): TGTGCCAGCTCACCACCGGCGACTTACACTGAAGCTTTCTTT. Translation gives CASSPPATYTEAFF.

The V gene is TRBV7-8, the J gene TRBJ2-4; TRBD1 matches at 12 bases. After removal of 4 bases from V and 0 bases from J, the junction contained 13 bases not matched to a gene. In germline, CDR1 is SGHVS, CDR2 FQNEAQ. CDR3 length: 20 amino acids. The chain's CDR3 is CASSSGQGARRRGAKNIQYF. The CDR3 nucleotides are TGTGCCAGCAGCTCGGGACAGGGGGCGCGGAGGAGGGGAGCCAAAAACATTCAGTACTTC.

In its sample, this clonotype was seen a few times. J is TRBJ2-5 and V is TRBV19, with TRBD2 matching over 8 bases. The V and J ends lost 5 bases and 3 bases, in that order; junction bases with no gene match: 8. The CDR3 runs to 15 residues. CDR1 is LNHDA and CDR2 is SQIVND in the germline V gene (reference sequence). The DNA of the CDR3 is TGTGCCAGTAGTGTTGGAGCGGGGGAGAAAGAGACCCAGTACTTC. It translates to CASSVGAGEKETQYF.

For this clonotype: An end of the junction does not agree with germline; a read error may underlie this. This rearrangement joins TRBV18 to TRBJ2-4; 7 nucleotides agree with TRBD1. The germline CDR1 and CDR2 sequences are KGHSH and LQKENI. This CDR3 is built from 19 residues. For the CDR3, the DNA is TGTGCCAGCTCACCAGATCCGGGACAGAAAAATCTAGCCAAAAATATTCAGTACTTC. It translates to CASSPDPGQKNLAKNIQYF.

The genes are TRBV30 and TRBJ2-1; D call uncertain. CDR1 is GTSNPN and CDR2 is SVGIG in the germline V gene (reference sequence). Deletions cut 4 bases from V and 7 bases from J, with 17 bases between. CDR3 length equals 14 residues. The CDR3 coding sequence is TGTGCCTGGACCCTAGGTGGACCTTGGAATGAGCAGTTCTTC. Amino acids: CAWTLGGPWNEQFF. Full variable domain (missing parts from reference TRBV30 and TRBJ2-1): SQTIHQWPATLVQPVGSPLSLECTVEGTSNPNLYWYRQAAGRGLQLLFYSVGIGQISSEVPQNLSASRPQDRQFILSSKKLLLSDSGFYLCAWTLGGPWNEQFFGPGTRLTVL.

The CDR3 protein is CASSAPGTAYNEQFF. CDR3 coding DNA: TGTGCCAGCAGCGCACCCGGGACAGCGTACAATGAGCAGTTCTTC. The chain recombines TRBV7-6 with TRBJ2-1; TRBD1 matches at 7 bases. The CDR3 has 15 amino acids. Germline loops: CDR1 SGHVS, CDR2 FNYEAQ. J gave up 4 bases and V 5 bases, and 8 bases lay outside the gene matches. The entire variable domain, with the rest obtained from reference TRBV7-6 and TRBJ2-1, is as follows: GAGVSQSPRYKVTKRGQDVALRCDPISGHVSLYWYRQALGQGPEFLTYFNYEAQQDKSGLPNDRFSAERPEGSISTLTIQRTEQRDSAMYRCASSAPGTAYNEQFFGPGTRLTVL.

V is TRBV27 and J is TRBJ2-3; 10 nucleotides agree with TRBD2. The V and J ends lost 3 bases and 2 bases, in that order; junction bases with no gene match: 8. There are 17 residues in the CDR3. CDR1 and CDR2 from the germline V gene are MNHEY and SMNVEV (reference sequence). The CDR3 DNA is TGTGCCAGCAGTTTCCTTCTAGCGGGGGCCCTCACAGATACGCAGTATTTT. The encoded protein is CASSFLLAGALTDTQYF.

This clonotype appeared a few times. The chain couples TRBV20-1 to TRBJ2-7, with 10 positions matching TRBD1. Germline V gene sequence: CDR1 DFQATT, CDR2 SNEGSKA (reference sequence). J was trimmed by 0 bases and V by 6 bases; bases with no gene match: 14. This CDR3 has 17 residues. DNA for the CDR3: TGCAGTGCCCAGGGAGGGACAGGGGCCTTTAGCTCCTACGAGCAGTACTTC. Translating it yields CSAQGGTGAFSSYEQYF.

CDR3 amino acids: CASSQEPGTDTQYF. CDR3 coding DNA: TGTGCCAGCAGCCAAGAGCCAGGCACAGATACGCAGTATTTT. This chain joins TRBV4-2 and TRBJ2-3; D is unclear. CDR3 length: 14 residues. V was trimmed by 0 bases and J by 1 base, leaving 5 bases between them. Per germline, CDR1 LGHNA and CDR2 YNFKEQ.

This clonotype occurred many times. This chain connects TRBV20-1 to TRBJ2-5; either TRBD1 or TRBD2 may fit D (5 bases each). The germline V and J ends were trimmed by 0 bases and 1 base, with 9 bases remaining between them. Germline lookup yields CDR1 DFQATT and CDR2 SNEGSKA (reference sequence). The CDR3 runs 14 residues. In DNA, the CDR3 is TGCAGTGCTAGAGATCGGGGACCCCAAGAGACCCAGTACTTC. Translating gives CSARDRGPQETQYF.

This chain joins TRBV28 and TRBJ1-2; no definite D call. Germline V lookup: CDR1 MDHEN, CDR2 SYDVKM. This CDR3 comprises 13 residues. Trimming removed 4 bases from V and 4 bases from J, with 10 bases in between. CDR3 in DNA: TGTGCCAGCAGTTCTCCCCCTCTCTATGGCTACACCTTC. This gives the protein CASSSPPLYGYTF.

The J gene is TRBJ2-1, the V gene TRBV2, with unresolved D. Trimming took off 3 bases at V and 5 bases at J, with 17 bases between the two ends. The CDR3 sequence is 16 residues long. Germline assignment: CDR1 SNHLY and CDR2 FYNNEI. The CDR3, as DNA: TGTGCCAGCAGTGAGTTTGAGACATCGAATAACAATGAGCAGTTCTTC. Protein sequence: CASSEFETSNNNEQFF.

This clonotype was observed once. The chain employs TRBV6-6 and TRBJ2-7; 13 positions match TRBD2. The CDR3 spans 16 residues. Germline V gene sequence: CDR1 MNHNY, CDR2 SVGAGI (reference sequence). The V gene end was trimmed by 10 bases and the J gene end by 4 bases; junction bases not matched to a gene: 13. The CDR3 DNA is TGTGCCACCCATGGACTAGCGGGAGCCTCGGGGTACGAGCAGTACTTC. Protein: CATHGLAGASGYEQYF.

A few counts support this clonotype. V usage is TRBV15 and J usage is TRBJ2-7; no firm D call. The germline gives CDR1 LNHNV, CDR2 YYDKDF (reference sequence). The CDR3 spans 14 residues. Trimming cost V 0 bases and J 5 bases, with 11 bases left between them. The CDR3 here is CATSRDTGWNEQYF. The CDR3 region has the DNA TGTGCCACCAGCAGAGATACTGGCTGGAACGAGCAGTACTTC.

Concerning this clonotype: One end of the junction varies from germline; a read error may be responsible. The chain carries TRBV29-1 and TRBJ2-5; D is unclear. Germline V gene data show CDR1 as SQVTM and CDR2 as ANQGSEA. The CDR3 covers 10 residues. The CDR3: CSVSQKTQYF. In nucleotides, the CDR3 is TGCAGCGTTTCCCAAAAGACCCAGTACTTC.

The count of this clonotype is one. A single base separates this from a much larger clone, so it may be a read error. The chain recombines TRBV2 with TRBJ2-5; D ambiguous. The CDR3 extends over 11 amino acids. Trimming pared 6 bases from V and 2 bases from J, leaving 4 bases between. Looked up from germline, CDR1 is SNHLY and CDR2 is FYNNEI. CDR3 in amino acids: CASRTQETQYF. The CDR3 DNA sequence: TGTGCCAGCAGGACGCAAGAGACCCAGTACTTC.

This clonotype has a handful of counts. The gene calls are TRBV3-1 and TRBJ2-7; unclear D gene. Looked up from germline, CDR1 is LGHDT and CDR2 is YNNKEL (reference sequence). V gave up 0 bases and J gave up 2 bases, with 11 bases separating them. The CDR3 totals 15 residues. CDR3 in amino acids: CASSQDSTAAYEQYF. The CDR3 DNA reads as TGTGCCAGCAGCCAAGATTCCACAGCTGCCTACGAGCAGTACTTC.

Ten or more counts support this clonotype. The chain links TRBV6-5 to TRBJ2-3; 10 nucleotides line up with TRBD1. Germline CDR1 MNHEY, CDR2 SVGAGI. The CDR3 runs 15 residues. J gave up 3 bases and V 1 base, and 1 base lay outside the gene matches. The CDR3 spells CASSYWGQGTDTQYF. The DNA for the CDR3 is TGTGCCAGCAGTTACTGGGGACAGGGGACAGATACGCAGTATTTT.

This clonotype was seen at least ten times. This chain uses TRBV11-1 with TRBJ2-5; D call uncertain. V was pared by 0 bases and J by 1 base, with 6 bases between. The CDR3 consists of 14 residues. Germline CDR1 reads SGHAT; CDR2 reads FQDESV (reference sequence). Here the CDR3 DNA reads TGTGCCAGCAGCTTAGCGTGGGGCCAAGAGACCCAGTACTTC. It specifies CASSLAWGQETQYF.

This clonotype has a handful of counts. The chain joins TRBV12-3 or TRBV12-4 to TRBJ1-5; D uncertain. The V and J ends lost 3 bases and 7 bases respectively, with 7 bases between them. The CDR3 totals 12 residues. In DNA form, the CDR3 reads TGTGCCAGCAGTTTCGCCCGGCAGCCCCAGCATTTT. Its translation: CASSFARQPQHF.

A word on this clonotype: The junction differs from germline at one of its ends, possibly a read error. The chain joins TRBV18 to TRBJ2-1; D call uncertain. This CDR3 contains 14 residues. Germline V gene data show CDR1 as KGHSH and CDR2 as LQKENI. The CDR3 reads CVSSPPDTRNEQFF. CDR3 DNA: TGTGTCAGCTCACCACCAGATACGCGCAATGAGCAGTTCTTC.

The genes are TRBV20-1 and TRBJ2-7; D is possibly TRBD1 (5 bases). This CDR3 comprises 15 residues. CDR1 is DFQATT and CDR2 is SNEGSKA in the germline V gene (reference sequence). V was shortened by 0 bases and J by 2 bases, with 14 bases between the two germline ends. Here the CDR3 reads CSARDVWQGTYEQYF. CDR3 coding DNA: TGCAGTGCTAGAGATGTCTGGCAGGGAACCTACGAGCAGTACTTC.

This clonotype was seen more than once but under ten times. CDR3 region: CASSSLDTSGRNPDEQFF. CDR3 coding DNA: TGTGCCAGCAGCTCCCTAGATACTAGCGGGAGGAATCCCGATGAGCAGTTCTTC. This chain connects TRBV7-9 to TRBJ2-1, with 12 bases that match TRBD2. V lost 4 bases, J lost 8 bases, and 15 bases stayed unmatched. CDR3 length equals 18 residues. In germline, CDR1 is SEHNR, CDR2 FQNEAQ (reference sequence).

This clonotype was found many times. This rearrangement joins TRBV19 to TRBJ2-1, with 8 nucleotides matching TRBD2. Germline V gene lookup returns CDR1 LNHDA and CDR2 SQIVND (reference sequence). Trimming took 3 bases from V and 4 from J; bases not matched to a gene: 5. This CDR3 has 15 amino acids. The CDR3 reads CASSILAGLYNEQFF. CDR3 in DNA: TGTGCCAGTAGTATTCTAGCGGGCCTATACAATGAGCAGTTCTTC. The entire variable domain, with the rest obtained from reference TRBV19 and TRBJ2-1, is as follows: DGGITQSPKYLFRKEGQNVTLSCEQNLNHDAMYWYRQDPGQGLRLIYYSQIVNDFQKGDIAEGYSVSREKKESFPLTVTSAQKNPTAFYLCASSILAGLYNEQFFGPGTRLTVL.